This TCR beta chain was sequenced for a study of shared clonotypes between healthy human individuals. As regards this clone: This same CDR3 is encoded by further DNA sequences in the sample.

Trimming cost V 2 bases and J 1 base; bases outside gene matches: 0. The CDR3 length is 15 residues. Germline V gene sequence: CDR1 SGDLS, CDR2 YYNGEE. Repertoires were generated with immunoSEQ multiplex PCR, while TCRdb's copy carries only in-frame clones and drops some. The table has about 2,500,000 clones, about 92% seen once. The TCR sequence derives from a man aged 18 to 29 in good health. The sample comprised naive CD4+ T cells sorted from blood. Subset of the sample: CD45RA+ positively selected. The V gene is TRBV9, the J gene TRBJ2-3; TRBD2 matches 11 bases. This chain's CDR3 is CASSVTSGGTDTQYF. DNA for the CDR3: TGTGCCAGCAGCGTGACTAGCGGGGGCACAGATACGCAGTATTTT.